This T cell receptor (beta chain) was observed in a study of blood T cell repertoires in COVID-19. As for the study in general: The origin of the acute and convalescent COVID-19 samples was the United States, Italy and Spain. PBMCs, B-cell-depleted T cells, or T cells were the source of the cDNA or gDNA that made up the material.

Looked up from germline, CDR1 is LNHDA and CDR2 is SQIVND (reference sequence). V lost 6 bases to trimming and J lost 8 bases; unmatched junction nucleotides: 9. The CDR3 extends over 14 amino acids. As handled by the study authors: Reference gene primer amplification in the assay estimated nucleated cell counts. Clones were read by immunoSEQ multiplex PCR, and TCRdb kept only the in-frame ones, dropping some. V and J calls and clone size are copied from that table; D and trimming were computed from the DNA. The repertoire consists of 160,000 or so clones, with 84% occurring once and the leading ten covering more than 7.5%.

Specimen: peripheral blood. The receptor was isolated from a woman aged 50 to 65 with acute or convalescent COVID-19. The chain joins TRBV19 to TRBJ1-4; 7 nucleotides align to TRBD1. The CDR3 loop is CASSQTGSREKLFF. The CDR3 region has the DNA TGTGCCAGTAGCCAGACAGGGTCTCGAGAAAAACTGTTTTTT.